This is a list of T cell receptor beta chains from one sample in a study of shared clonotypes between healthy human individuals. Only in-frame clones appear in the TCRdb table, and some are missing; sequencing was by immunoSEQ multiplex PCR. The sample holds approximately 500,000 clones, about 95% seen once. Sequencing was performed on naive CD4+ T cells sorted from blood. The receptors here all came from a woman in her twenties or thirties in good health. The CDR3 runs from the conserved cysteine through the conserved F or W. Each record gives: J gene, clone size, V gene, D gene, CDR3 protein, CDR3 DNA. A D gene is named only where the DNA matches it firmly. Size is stated for part of the rows, as once, few or many counts, or as a class when the clone is expanded.

j_gene: TRBJ2-5; abundance: .; v_gene: TRBV7-2; d_gene: TRBD1; CDR3aa: CASSPQGAQETQYF; CDR3nt: TGTGCCAGCAGCCCACAGGGGGCCCAAGAGACCCAGTACTTC
j_gene: TRBJ1-1; abundance: .; v_gene: TRBV2; d_gene: .; CDR3aa: CASSSSGIFLNTEAFF; CDR3nt: TGTGCCAGCAGTTCCAGTGGCATATTTTTGAACACTGAAGCTTTCTTT
j_gene: TRBJ1-2; abundance: .; v_gene: TRBV19; d_gene: TRBD1; CDR3aa: CASSFGQGSLYLLSGYTF; CDR3nt: TGTGCCAGTAGTTTCGGACAGGGTTCACTCTACCTGCTATCTGGCTACACCTTC
j_gene: TRBJ1-2; abundance: .; v_gene: TRBV10-3; d_gene: .; CDR3aa: CAIGRDTGYGYTF; CDR3nt: TGTGCCATCGGCCGGGACACAGGCTATGGCTACACCTTC
j_gene: TRBJ2-5; abundance: .; v_gene: TRBV4-1; d_gene: .; CDR3aa: CASSPLGAGVAETQYF; CDR3nt: TGCGCCAGCAGTCCCCTGGGGGCGGGAGTTGCAGAGACCCAGTACTTC
j_gene: TRBJ2-3; abundance: .; v_gene: TRBV4-1; d_gene: TRBD2; CDR3aa: CASSQFTSGNTDTQYF; CDR3nt: TGCGCCAGCAGCCAATTTACTAGCGGGAACACAGATACGCAGTATTTT
j_gene: TRBJ2-7; abundance: .; v_gene: TRBV20-1; d_gene: .; CDR3aa: CSAQLDYEQYF; CDR3nt: TGCAGTGCCCAACTAGACTACGAGCAGTACTTC
j_gene: TRBJ2-5; abundance: .; v_gene: TRBV19; d_gene: .; CDR3aa: CASSVPPGETQYF; CDR3nt: TGTGCCAGTAGTGTACCACCCGGGGAGACCCAGTACTTC
j_gene: TRBJ2-7; abundance: .; v_gene: TRBV5-1; d_gene: .; CDR3aa: CASSLEGGHEQYF; CDR3nt: TGCGCCAGCAGCTTGGAGGGGGGTCACGAGCAGTACTTC
j_gene: TRBJ1-5; abundance: .; v_gene: TRBV28; d_gene: .; CDR3aa: CASSPRGAAGNQPQHF; CDR3nt: TGTGCCAGCTCCCCTAGAGGTGCAGCGGGGAATCAGCCCCAGCATTTT
j_gene: TRBJ1-2; abundance: .; v_gene: TRBV28; d_gene: .; CDR3aa: CASSLAEAVYGYTF; CDR3nt: TGTGCCAGCAGTTTAGCGGAGGCCGTCTATGGCTACACCTTC
j_gene: TRBJ2-7; abundance: .; v_gene: TRBV5-4; d_gene: TRBD1; CDR3aa: CASRSQGAEGVWEQYF; CDR3nt: TGTGCCAGCAGATCACAGGGGGCGGAGGGGGTTTGGGAGCAGTACTTC
j_gene: TRBJ1-4; abundance: .; v_gene: TRBV2; d_gene: .; CDR3aa: CASTGNEKLFF; CDR3nt: TGTGCCAGCACAGGGAATGAAAAACTGTTTTTT
j_gene: TRBJ1-2; abundance: .; v_gene: TRBV30; d_gene: .; CDR3aa: CAWTLPPAGYTF; CDR3nt: TGTGCCTGGACTCTCCCACCGGCTGGCTACACCTTC
j_gene: TRBJ2-7; abundance: .; v_gene: TRBV4-2; d_gene: .; CDR3aa: CASSSPTGRREQYF; CDR3nt: TGTGCCAGCAGCTCACCCACCGGGCGTCGCGAGCAGTACTTC
j_gene: TRBJ1-1; abundance: once; v_gene: TRBV29-1; d_gene: .; CDR3aa: CSVDSQGGAEAFF; CDR3nt: TGCAGCGTTGATAGTCAGGGTGGGGCTGAAGCTTTCTTT
j_gene: TRBJ2-7; abundance: .; v_gene: TRBV28; d_gene: .; CDR3aa: CASRPRADSYEQYF; CDR3nt: TGTGCCAGCAGACCGAGGGCAGACTCCTACGAGCAGTACTTC
j_gene: TRBJ1-2; abundance: .; v_gene: TRBV28; d_gene: .; CDR3aa: CASSLQGSSGYTF; CDR3nt: TGTGCCAGCAGTTTACAGGGTTCATCTGGCTACACCTTC
j_gene: TRBJ2-7; abundance: .; v_gene: TRBV28; d_gene: TRBD2; CDR3aa: CASSGSGTNEQYF; CDR3nt: TGTGCCAGCAGTGGTTCGGGGACTAACGAGCAGTACTTC
j_gene: TRBJ2-7; abundance: .; v_gene: TRBV7-2; d_gene: .; CDR3aa: CASSLQDYEQYF; CDR3nt: TGTGCCAGCAGCTTACAAGATTACGAGCAGTACTTC
j_gene: TRBJ2-7; abundance: .; v_gene: TRBV11-1; d_gene: .; CDR3aa: CASSTDRYYEQYF; CDR3nt: TGTGCCAGCAGCACTGACCGATACTACGAGCAGTACTTC
j_gene: TRBJ1-4; abundance: .; v_gene: TRBV5-8; d_gene: TRBD1; CDR3aa: CASSLGQGGEKLFF; CDR3nt: TGTGCCAGCAGCTTGGGACAGGGGGGCGAAAAACTGTTTTTT
j_gene: TRBJ1-2; abundance: .; v_gene: TRBV10-2; d_gene: .; CDR3aa: CASRVTGEGRGYTF; CDR3nt: TGCGCCAGCAGAGTGACAGGAGAGGGCCGCGGCTACACCTTC
j_gene: TRBJ2-2; abundance: .; v_gene: TRBV28; d_gene: TRBD2; CDR3aa: CASSWEGWRLAANTGELFF; CDR3nt: TGTGCCAGCAGTTGGGAGGGTTGGAGACTAGCCGCGAACACCGGGGAGCTGTTTTTT
j_gene: TRBJ1-2; abundance: .; v_gene: TRBV5-4; d_gene: .; CDR3aa: CASSLGQGANYGYTF; CDR3nt: TGTGCCAGCAGCTTGGGGCAGGGAGCTAACTATGGCTACACCTTC
j_gene: TRBJ2-7; abundance: .; v_gene: TRBV7-9; d_gene: .; CDR3aa: CASNHPGATPYEQYF; CDR3nt: TGTGCCAGCAACCACCCCGGGGCGACTCCCTACGAGCAGTACTTC
j_gene: TRBJ2-6; abundance: .; v_gene: TRBV2; d_gene: .; CDR3aa: CASASDAGANVLTF; CDR3nt: TGTGCCAGTGCCAGCGACGCTGGGGCCAACGTCCTGACTTTC
j_gene: TRBJ1-2; abundance: .; v_gene: TRBV30; d_gene: .; CDR3aa: CAWRPGQNLGYTF; CDR3nt: TGTGCCTGGAGGCCCGGACAGAATTTGGGCTACACCTTC
j_gene: TRBJ2-7; abundance: .; v_gene: TRBV19; d_gene: .; CDR3aa: CASSVRGQGQSGEQYF; CDR3nt: TGTGCCAGTAGTGTTCGGGGGCAGGGACAGTCGGGCGAGCAGTACTTC
j_gene: TRBJ2-7; abundance: .; v_gene: TRBV18; d_gene: TRBD1; CDR3aa: CASSLGQGTYEQYF; CDR3nt: TGTGCCAGCTCATTGGGACAGGGAACCTACGAGCAGTACTTC
j_gene: TRBJ1-1; abundance: .; v_gene: TRBV7-9; d_gene: .; CDR3aa: CASSLDGERHAFF; CDR3nt: TGTGCCAGCAGCTTAGATGGTGAAAGGCATGCTTTCTTT
j_gene: TRBJ1-2; abundance: .; v_gene: TRBV5-1; d_gene: TRBD1; CDR3aa: CASSPVTVTGAGYGYTF; CDR3nt: TGCGCCAGCAGCCCGGTTACTGTGACAGGGGCCGGCTATGGCTACACCTTC
j_gene: TRBJ2-3; abundance: .; v_gene: TRBV9; d_gene: TRBD2; CDR3aa: CASSGRGSGITDTQYF; CDR3nt: TGTGCCAGCAGCGGCCGTGGGAGCGGGATCACAGATACGCAGTATTTT
j_gene: TRBJ2-5; abundance: .; v_gene: TRBV19; d_gene: .; CDR3aa: CASSRQGRGLGETQYF; CDR3nt: TGTGCCAGTAGTAGACAGGGTAGGGGACTTGGAGAGACCCAGTACTTC
j_gene: TRBJ1-5; abundance: .; v_gene: TRBV11-2; d_gene: .; CDR3aa: CASSLYSNQPQHF; CDR3nt: TGTGCCAGCAGCTTATACAGCAATCAGCCCCAGCATTTT
j_gene: TRBJ2-7; abundance: .; v_gene: TRBV19; d_gene: TRBD1; CDR3aa: CASSIGQGAYEQYF; CDR3nt: TGTGCCAGTAGTATCGGACAGGGGGCCTACGAGCAGTACTTC
j_gene: TRBJ2-7; abundance: .; v_gene: TRBV19; d_gene: TRBD1; CDR3aa: CASSRGTGGRYEQYF; CDR3nt: TGTGCCAGTAGTCGAGGGACAGGGGGCCGCTACGAGCAGTACTTC
j_gene: TRBJ2-7; abundance: .; v_gene: TRBV28; d_gene: TRBD2; CDR3aa: CASKLLAGYEQYF; CDR3nt: TGTGCCAGCAAGCTACTAGCGGGCTACGAGCAGTACTTC
j_gene: TRBJ2-2; abundance: once; v_gene: TRBV12-2; d_gene: .; CDR3aa: CASRLVSLAGGLLSGELFF; CDR3nt: TGTGCAAGTCGCTTAGTTTCCCTAGCGGGAGGGCTTTTATCCGGGGAGCTGTTTTTT
j_gene: TRBJ2-5; abundance: .; v_gene: TRBV28; d_gene: .; CDR3aa: CASSFWSGRQGGDQETQYF; CDR3nt: TGTGCCAGCAGTTTTTGGTCTGGTAGGCAGGGGGGGGACCAAGAGACCCAGTACTTC
j_gene: TRBJ1-1; abundance: .; v_gene: TRBV6-1; d_gene: .; CDR3aa: CASSGQDTEAFF; CDR3nt: TGTGCCAGCAGTGGACAGGACACTGAAGCTTTCTTT
j_gene: TRBJ1-1; abundance: .; v_gene: TRBV5-1; d_gene: .; CDR3aa: CASSLTGRIGTEAFF; CDR3nt: TGCGCCAGCAGCTTGACGGGGAGGATAGGGACTGAAGCTTTCTTT
j_gene: TRBJ2-7; abundance: .; v_gene: TRBV10-1; d_gene: TRBD2; CDR3aa: CASSESRLAGGLVEQYF; CDR3nt: TGCGCCAGCAGTGAGTCGCGGCTAGCGGGAGGACTGGTCGAGCAGTACTTC
j_gene: TRBJ2-7; abundance: .; v_gene: TRBV6-4; d_gene: .; CDR3aa: CASSRGGYHEQYF; CDR3nt: TGTGCCAGCAGTAGGGGTGGATACCACGAGCAGTACTTC
j_gene: TRBJ2-7; abundance: .; v_gene: TRBV7-9; d_gene: TRBD2; CDR3aa: CASSMGLAGVYEQYF; CDR3nt: TGTGCCAGCAGCATGGGACTAGCGGGAGTCTACGAGCAGTACTTC
j_gene: TRBJ2-2; abundance: .; v_gene: TRBV7-9; d_gene: .; CDR3aa: CASRAPVGDPGTGELFF; CDR3nt: TGTGCCAGCAGAGCCCCAGTTGGGGACCCGGGCACCGGGGAGCTGTTTTTT
j_gene: TRBJ1-1; abundance: once; v_gene: TRBV6-5; d_gene: TRBD1; CDR3aa: CASSEGASVNEAFF; CDR3nt: TGTGCCAGCAGTGAGGGGGCTTCGGTCAATGAAGCTTTCTTT
j_gene: TRBJ1-5; abundance: .; v_gene: TRBV13; d_gene: TRBD1; CDR3aa: CASSSGPGTGSSNQPQHF; CDR3nt: TGTGCCAGCAGCTCCGGTCCCGGGACAGGGTCTAGCAATCAGCCCCAGCATTTT
j_gene: TRBJ2-7; abundance: few; v_gene: TRBV5-1; d_gene: .; CDR3aa: CASSPGGAYEQYF; CDR3nt: TGCGCCAGCAGCCCCGGTGGGGCCTACGAGCAGTACTTC
j_gene: TRBJ1-5; abundance: few; v_gene: TRBV20-1; d_gene: .; CDR3aa: CSAQSHQPQHF; CDR3nt: TGCAGTGCTCAAAGTCATCAGCCCCAGCATTTT
j_gene: TRBJ1-5; abundance: few; v_gene: TRBV7-9; d_gene: .; CDR3aa: CASSRSGNQPQHF; CDR3nt: TGTGCCAGCAGCCGGAGCGGCAATCAGCCCCAGCATTTT
j_gene: TRBJ1-5; abundance: .; v_gene: TRBV4-2; d_gene: TRBD1; CDR3aa: CASSQDRGGGGSNQPQHF; CDR3nt: TGTGCCAGCAGCCAAGATCGAGGGGGCGGGGGCTCCAATCAGCCCCAGCATTTT
j_gene: TRBJ1-4; abundance: .; v_gene: TRBV18; d_gene: .; CDR3aa: CASSPQIDQTNEKLFF; CDR3nt: TGTGCCAGCTCACCACAGATCGATCAGACTAATGAAAAACTGTTTTTT
j_gene: TRBJ2-7; abundance: .; v_gene: TRBV28; d_gene: .; CDR3aa: CASSLSGYEQYF; CDR3nt: TGTGCCAGCAGTTTGAGTGGATACGAGCAGTACTTC
j_gene: TRBJ1-2; abundance: .; v_gene: TRBV6-5; d_gene: TRBD1; CDR3aa: CASRITGALTGYTF; CDR3nt: TGTGCCAGCAGGATAACAGGGGCGCTTACGGGCTACACCTTC